This T cell receptor (beta chain) emerged from a study of T cells after yellow fever vaccination. TCRdb redid the calling of the 5' RACE reads with MiXCR, one entry per CDR3 protein. The sample has 600,000 to 750,000 distinct CDR3 sequences; approximately 13% are singletons. The CDR3 runs to 15 residues. The V gene's germline CDR1 is SGHTA and CDR2 FQGNSA. V was cut by 0 bases and J by 6 bases, with 14 bases left in between. The sequence came from a man younger than 40 who received the YFV17D yellow fever vaccine. This chain joins TRBV7-2 and TRBJ2-5; D perhaps matches TRBD1 (6 bases). This material consisted of PBMCs, taken on the day of the yellow fever booster vaccination. In DNA, the CDR3 is TGTGCCAGCAGCTTAGCGACAGGCCTTCGACAGACCCAGTACTTC. Its protein is CASSLATGLRQTQYF.